This section outlines one TCR beta chain sequence together with its context. Its specific antigen is unknown. Within one base of it there is no much larger clone, and no base qualities were kept. The library was obtained by the immunoSEQ multiplex PCR assay. Here the immuneACCESS table is served through TCRdb, limited to in-frame sequences with V and J called. Missing clones are a known gap in these copies; in checked studies unresolved V genes cover under half, and the rest lacks a known reason. The sample profile shows 74,000 or so clones; about 93% of them were found once. The top ten clonotypes cover approximately 0.27% of the sample. These data originate in a study of technical replicates of blood from a few donors (TCRdb year 2017). The CDR3 measures 15 amino acids from cysteine to phenylalanine. The CDR3 DNA has 45 bases and is translated from base 1. V lost 4 bases and J lost 5 bases, and the count of bases not matched to a germline gene is 4. The germline V gene yields SQVTM for CDR1 and ANQGSEA for CDR2.

Recombination joined TRBV29-1 with TRBJ2-3; the junction holds 15 bases that match TRBD2. The sequenced sample was T cells isolated from PBMCs. The sequence was collected from a human donor in good health. The CDR3 in this case is CSVGTSGGVGDTQYF. The DNA reads as follows: TGCAGCGTTGGGACTAGCGGGGGGGTAGGAGATACGCAGTATTTT.